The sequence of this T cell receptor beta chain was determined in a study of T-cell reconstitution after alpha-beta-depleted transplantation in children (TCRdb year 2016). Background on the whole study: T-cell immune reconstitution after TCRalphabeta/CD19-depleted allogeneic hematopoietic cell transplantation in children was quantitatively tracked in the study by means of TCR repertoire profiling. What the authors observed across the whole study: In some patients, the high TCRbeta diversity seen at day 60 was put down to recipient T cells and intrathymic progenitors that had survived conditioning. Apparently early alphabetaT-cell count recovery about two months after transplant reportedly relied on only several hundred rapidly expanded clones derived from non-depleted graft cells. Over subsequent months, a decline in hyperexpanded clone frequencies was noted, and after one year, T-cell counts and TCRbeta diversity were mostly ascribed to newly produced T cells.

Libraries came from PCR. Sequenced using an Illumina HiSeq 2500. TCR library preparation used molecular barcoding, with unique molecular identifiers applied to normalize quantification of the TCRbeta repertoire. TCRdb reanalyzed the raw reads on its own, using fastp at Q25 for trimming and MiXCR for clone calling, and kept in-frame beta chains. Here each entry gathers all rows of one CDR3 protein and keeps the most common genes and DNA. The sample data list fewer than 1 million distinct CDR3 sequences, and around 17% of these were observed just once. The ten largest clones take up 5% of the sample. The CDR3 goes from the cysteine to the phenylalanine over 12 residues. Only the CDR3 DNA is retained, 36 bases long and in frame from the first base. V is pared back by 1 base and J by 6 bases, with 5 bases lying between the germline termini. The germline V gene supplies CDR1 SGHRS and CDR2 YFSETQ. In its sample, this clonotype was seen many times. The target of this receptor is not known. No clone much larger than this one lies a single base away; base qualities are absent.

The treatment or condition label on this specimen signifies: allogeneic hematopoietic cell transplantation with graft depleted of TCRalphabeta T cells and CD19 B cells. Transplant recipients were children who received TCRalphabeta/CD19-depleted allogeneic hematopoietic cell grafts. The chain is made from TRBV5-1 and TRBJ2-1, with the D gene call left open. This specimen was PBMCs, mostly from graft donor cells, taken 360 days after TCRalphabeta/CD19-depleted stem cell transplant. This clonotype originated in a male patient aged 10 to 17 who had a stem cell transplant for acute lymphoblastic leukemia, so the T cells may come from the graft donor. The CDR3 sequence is CASSLTPNEQFF. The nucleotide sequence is TGCGCCAGCAGCTTGACCCCCAATGAGCAGTTCTTC.